These T cell receptor beta chains were read from a single sample in a study of T cell clones after liver transplantation. The method was immunoSEQ multiplex PCR; TCRdb's version includes in-frame clones alone and lacks a portion of them. The data contain about 85,000 clones, roughly four fifths of them singletons. Material: CD4+ T cells from blood, obtained roughly 3.5 years after liver transplant. All receptors come from a human patient who received a liver transplant. The graft donor may have contributed some T cells. Both conserved end residues are trimmed from each CDR3. Fields, in order: D gene, V gene, CDR3 protein. D genes are given only for firm matches.

D gene: NA; V gene: TRBV28; CDR3 protein: ASSSPGRSNEQF
D gene: NA; V gene: TRBV5-1; CDR3 protein: ASSPGTPTGELF
D gene: TRBD2; V gene: TRBV10-3; CDR3 protein: AISDGTSGSYEQY
D gene: TRBD2; V gene: TRBV11-3; CDR3 protein: ASSPRGGLASGEQY
D gene: NA; V gene: TRBV2; CDR3 protein: ASGESTVNTEAF
D gene: TRBD1; V gene: TRBV18; CDR3 protein: ASSVDRAETEAF
D gene: NA; V gene: TRBV18; CDR3 protein: ASSPDRNTGELF
D gene: NA; V gene: TRBV10-2; CDR3 protein: ASTSPQGSTEAF
D gene: NA; V gene: TRBV7-3; CDR3 protein: ASSLVEADTQY
D gene: NA; V gene: TRBV2; CDR3 protein: ASSEAAVFYNEQF
D gene: NA; V gene: TRBV18; CDR3 protein: ASSPGRDNEQY
D gene: TRBD2; V gene: TRBV6-1; CDR3 protein: ASSDPAGGSTDTQY
D gene: NA; V gene: TRBV18; CDR3 protein: ASSPLITEGERETQY
D gene: NA; V gene: TRBV9; CDR3 protein: ASSPRGGDTGELF
D gene: NA; V gene: TRBV14; CDR3 protein: ASSQAGMNTEAF
D gene: TRBD1; V gene: TRBV18; CDR3 protein: ASSPMTGATDTQY
D gene: TRBD1; V gene: TRBV5-8; CDR3 protein: ASSFGQGQTDTQY
D gene: TRBD2; V gene: TRBV7-9; CDR3 protein: ASSLVAGDYNEQF
D gene: NA; V gene: TRBV7-8; CDR3 protein: ASSLAPVLEAF
D gene: TRBD1; V gene: TRBV4-1; CDR3 protein: ASSQTIETGAANYGYT
D gene: NA; V gene: TRBV28; CDR3 protein: ASSFTAGPQGYT
D gene: TRBD1; V gene: TRBV19; CDR3 protein: ASSSDRAPRTEAF
D gene: NA; V gene: TRBV7-9; CDR3 protein: ASSLSEGTEAF
D gene: NA; V gene: TRBV10-3; CDR3 protein: AISESARGSYGYT
D gene: NA; V gene: TRBV2; CDR3 protein: ASSPSGAWNYGYT
D gene: TRBD2; V gene: TRBV4-3; CDR3 protein: ASSQDLRTSGSTDTQY
D gene: NA; V gene: TRBV9; CDR3 protein: ASSVDQGLYEQY
D gene: NA; V gene: TRBV6-5; CDR3 protein: ATQDTTYEQY
D gene: TRBD1; V gene: TRBV5-6; CDR3 protein: ASSLVRDRVKAGANVLT
D gene: NA; V gene: TRBV25-1; CDR3 protein: ASTAGDRSYNEQF
D gene: NA; V gene: TRBV15; CDR3 protein: ATSVGTPAMKTQY
D gene: NA; V gene: TRBV28; CDR3 protein: ASSSLMEQPQH
D gene: NA; V gene: TRBV11-2; CDR3 protein: ASSFSDSNQETQY
D gene: TRBD1; V gene: TRBV28; CDR3 protein: ASSGTAWLPQH
D gene: TRBD1; V gene: TRBV10-1; CDR3 protein: ASSDLRTGSTDTQY
D gene: TRBD2; V gene: TRBV6-4; CDR3 protein: ASRARLAGVSWETQY
D gene: NA; V gene: TRBV5-1; CDR3 protein: ASSFRTNTGELF
D gene: NA; V gene: TRBV2; CDR3 protein: ASSEAEAGVC
D gene: NA; V gene: TRBV10-3; CDR3 protein: AISEYHEQY
D gene: NA; V gene: TRBV2; CDR3 protein: ASSGGQKRTDTQY
D gene: NA; V gene: TRBV18; CDR3 protein: ASSPIQGPEKLF
D gene: NA; V gene: TRBV28; CDR3 protein: ASSHNRIPNEKLF
D gene: NA; V gene: TRBV28; CDR3 protein: ASRRSHSGANVLT
D gene: NA; V gene: TRBV18; CDR3 protein: ASSLRQEYEQY
D gene: TRBD2; V gene: TRBV6-6; CDR3 protein: ASSSLAGGQETQY
D gene: TRBD2; V gene: TRBV27; CDR3 protein: ASSPGRGPTTSGTQY
D gene: NA; V gene: TRBV27; CDR3 protein: ASSLSAGPFGQDEQY
D gene: NA; V gene: TRBV30; CDR3 protein: AWRQGAGNTIY
D gene: NA; V gene: TRBV28; CDR3 protein: ASSLLGEKLF
D gene: NA; V gene: TRBV10-1; CDR3 protein: ASSEGTYNEQF
D gene: NA; V gene: TRBV28; CDR3 protein: ATGPLNTEAF
D gene: NA; V gene: TRBV28; CDR3 protein: ASSPYRGKPNTEAF
D gene: NA; V gene: TRBV29-1; CDR3 protein: SVTPRGQMGTDTQY
D gene: NA; V gene: TRBV19; CDR3 protein: ACQQVSSGNTIY